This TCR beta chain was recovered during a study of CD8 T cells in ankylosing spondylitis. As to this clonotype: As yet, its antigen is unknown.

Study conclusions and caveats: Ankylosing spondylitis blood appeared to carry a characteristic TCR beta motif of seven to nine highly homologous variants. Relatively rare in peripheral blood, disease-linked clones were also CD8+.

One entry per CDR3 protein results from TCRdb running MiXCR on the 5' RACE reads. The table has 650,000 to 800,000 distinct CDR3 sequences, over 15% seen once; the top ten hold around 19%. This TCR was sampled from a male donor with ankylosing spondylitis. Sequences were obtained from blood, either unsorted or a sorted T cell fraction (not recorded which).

In DNA form, the CDR3 reads TGCAGTGCTAGAGAACTAGCGGGAGTCAATGAGCAGTTCTTC. This sequence encodes CSARELAGVNEQFF. J is TRBJ2-1 and V is TRBV20-1; 11 bases match TRBD2. Trimming at V came to 0 bases and at J to 6 bases, leaving 1 base not matched to a gene. The CDR3 is 14 residues long. From germline, CDR1 is DFQATT and CDR2 SNEGSKA (reference sequence).